Listed below are T cell receptor beta chains from one sample, sequenced in a study of T cells in Graves' hyperthyroidism and ophthalmopathy. TCRdb reanalysed the multiplex PCR reads using MiXCR and keeps one entry per CDR3 protein. Of 300,000 to 500,000 distinct CDR3 sequences in the sample, more than 13% are singletons; the top ten hold approximately 32%. Sequencing used blood. These receptor sequences come from a woman aged 25 to 45 with Graves' hyperthyroidism. The CDR3 runs from the conserved cysteine through the conserved F or W. The D gene is left open where the match is weak. Clone size appears in some rows only: once, few, many, or a class for an expanded clone.

J | size | D | V | DNA | CDR3
TRBJ2-2 | - | - | TRBV14 | TGTGCCAGCAGCCAAGCTCTTTTCACCTATGGGACCGGGGAGCTGTTTTTT | CASSQALFTYGTGELFF
TRBJ2-7 | many | TRBD2 | TRBV20-1 | TGCAGTGCCTTACCACTAGCGGCTCTCTCCGAGCAGTACTTC | CSALPLAALSEQYF
TRBJ2-1 | few | TRBD2 | TRBV19 | TGTGCCAGTAGAACTAGCGGGAGTTTCGATGAGCAGTTCTTC | CASRTSGSFDEQFF
TRBJ2-7 | - | TRBD2 | TRBV19 | TGTGCCAGTAGTATTTCCTCCGGCGGGAGGGTTTCCTACGAGCAGTACTTC | CASSISSGGRVSYEQYF
TRBJ2-2 | - | - | TRBV6-6 | TGTGCCAGCAGTTACCGGAGGGTTTCGAACACCGGGGAGCTGTTTTTT | CASSYRRVSNTGELFF
TRBJ2-1 | - | - | TRBV20-1 | TGCAGTGCAACCAACTGGCGCTCCTACAATGAGCAGTTCTTC | CSATNWRSYNEQFF
TRBJ2-5 | once | - | TRBV5-1 | TGCGCCAGCAGCTTGCAAACAAGGAGTCGATACTTC | CASSLQTRSRYF
TRBJ2-2 | many | - | TRBV5-1 | TGCGCCAGCAGCTTCCTAGCTGATACCGGGGAGCTGTTTTTT | CASSFLADTGELFF
TRBJ1-4 | few | - | TRBV2 | TGTGCCAGCGGGCAGGGTAATGAAAAACTGTTTTTT | CASGQGNEKLFF
TRBJ1-4 | many | - | TRBV18 | TGTGCCAGCTCACCTCGGGCAACTAATGAAAAACTGTTTTTT | CASSPRATNEKLFF
TRBJ2-1 | - | TRBD1 | TRBV18 | TGTGCCAGCTCACCGGGGGACAGAGACAATGAGCAGTTCTTC | CASSPGDRDNEQFF
TRBJ1-4 | many | - | TRBV27 | TGTGCCAGTGGACCGCTCAGCGATGAAAAACTGTTTTTT | CASGPLSDEKLFF
TRBJ1-5 | - | - | TRBV5-5 | TGTGCCAGCAGCTTAAGGGACCTTAGCAATCAGCCCCAGCATTTT | CASSLRDLSNQPQHF
TRBJ2-4 | - | TRBD2 | TRBV29-1 | TGCAGCGCCCTGGGGACTAGCGGAAATATAGCCAAAAACATTCAGTACTTC | CSALGTSGNIAKNIQYF
TRBJ1-2 | many | - | TRBV15 | TGTGCCACCAGCAGAGCGCTTAGTCCCGAAGAGTACTATGGCTACACCTTC | CATSRALSPEEYYGYTF
TRBJ2-7 | - | - | TRBV13 | TGTGCCAGCAGCAGGGGACATCTCTCCTACGAGCAGTACTTC | CASSRGHLSYEQYF
TRBJ2-3 | few | TRBD1 | TRBV10-1 | TGCGCCAGCAGTGCGGACAGGACCACAGATACGCAGTATTTT | CASSADRTTDTQYF
TRBJ2-7 | many | TRBD1 | TRBV7-9 | TGTGCCAGCAGCTTATTAGGACAGGGATTCCACGAGCAGTACTTC | CASSLLGQGFHEQYF
TRBJ1-1 | few | - | TRBV20-1 | TGCAGTGCTAGAGGGGGGGGGGGGAGGAAAGGCACTGAAGCTTTCTTT | CSARGGGGRKGTEAFF
TRBJ2-1 | - | TRBD1 | TRBV28 | TGTGCCAGCAGCGGTACAGGGGTCTACTCCAGCTCCTACAATGAGCAGTTCTTC | CASSGTGVYSSSYNEQFF
TRBJ1-1 | few | - | TRBV7-9 | TGTGCCAGCAGCTTCGTAGAGTGGGGGAACACTGAAGCTTTCTTT | CASSFVEWGNTEAFF
TRBJ2-7 | many | TRBD1 | TRBV27 | TGTGCCAGCAGCAAAACAGGGGGGTGGATGGAGCAGTACTTC | CASSKTGGWMEQYF
TRBJ1-5 | - | - | TRBV20-1 | TGCAGTGCTAGTCGGGGAGCTGGCAATCAGCCCCAGCATTTT | CSASRGAGNQPQHF
TRBJ1-1 | many | - | TRBV10-2 | TGCGCCAGCAGTGAGGGTTGGACTGAAGCTTTCTTT | CASSEGWTEAFF
TRBJ2-2 | many | - | TRBV12-3/TRBV12-4 | TGTGCCAGCAGTCCCCACATGAACACCGGGGAGCTGTTTTTT | CASSPHMNTGELFF
TRBJ1-4 | many | TRBD1 | TRBV3-1 | TGTGCCAGCAGCCAATGGGACAGGGATGAAAAACTGTTTTTT | CASSQWDRDEKLFF
TRBJ1-5 | many | - | TRBV12-3/TRBV12-4 | TGTGCCAGCAGTTTGGACCTTCGGGGGGCATATAGCAATCAGCCCCAGCATTTT | CASSLDLRGAYSNQPQHF
TRBJ2-2 | few | TRBD2 | TRBV12-3/TRBV12-4 | TGTGCCAGCAGTCCCCGGACTAGCGGGATGAACACCGGGGAGCTGTTTTTT | CASSPRTSGMNTGELFF
TRBJ1-5 | few | TRBD1 | TRBV6-1 | TGTGCCAGCACCCTAGGGGGACAGGTGATTTTGCAGCCCCAGCATTTT | CASTLGGQVILQPQHF
TRBJ2-1 | - | - | TRBV30 | TGTGCCTGGAGCCAGAATGAGCAGTTCTTC | CAWSQNEQFF
TRBJ2-4 | - | TRBD1 | TRBV19 | TGTGCCAGTAGTTCGACAGGGGATGCCTTCGTGACCAAAAACATTCAGTACTTC | CASSSTGDAFVTKNIQYF
TRBJ2-7 | few | TRBD2 | TRBV12-3/TRBV12-4 | TGTGCCAGCAGTTTTGCGGGAGGGTCGTACGAGCAGTACTTC | CASSFAGGSYEQYF
TRBJ1-5 | - | - | TRBV4-3 | TGCGCCAGCAGCCAAGCTAGCAGGGAGGATCAGCCCCAGCATTTT | CASSQASREDQPQHF
TRBJ2-5 | - | - | TRBV15 | TGTGCCACCAGCGCCCTGGAGACCCAGTACTTC | CATSALETQYF
TRBJ2-3 | few | TRBD2 | TRBV19 | TGTGCCAGTAGTACCGGGACTAGCGCCACAGATACGCAGTATTTT | CASSTGTSATDTQYF
TRBJ1-6 | few | - | TRBV20-1 | TGCAGTGCTAGAGGACCCCTGGACGGGAAAAATTCACCCCTCCACTTT | CSARGPLDGKNSPLHF
TRBJ2-7 | few | - | TRBV28 | TGTGCCAGCAGTTTATGGACACGGATCTACGAGCAGTACTTC | CASSLWTRIYEQYF
TRBJ2-3 | many | - | TRBV28 | TGTGCCAGCAGTTTCCCGGGGGACCAACAAAGCGATACGCAGTATTTT | CASSFPGDQQSDTQYF
TRBJ1-5 | many | - | TRBV7-9 | TGTGCCAGCAGCTTAGGAACGGATAGCAATCAGCCCCAGCATTTT | CASSLGTDSNQPQHF
TRBJ2-2 | - | - | TRBV18 | TGTGCCAGCTCACCCCTTACCGCCTCGAACACCGGGGAGCTGTTTTTT | CASSPLTASNTGELFF
TRBJ1-5 | - | - | TRBV5-1 | TGCGCCAGCAGCCCCGGTGCGCAGGACGGGACTTATAGCAATCAGCCCCAGCATTTT | CASSPGAQDGTYSNQPQHF
TRBJ2-1 | many | - | TRBV30 | TGTGCCCGGGCCGGTGGTAGGAGCAGCTACAATGAGCAGTTCTTC | CARAGGRSSYNEQFF
TRBJ1-6 | - | - | TRBV3-1 | TGTGCCAGCAGCCAAGAGGCCTATAATTCACCCCTCCACTTT | CASSQEAYNSPLHF
TRBJ2-3 | - | TRBD2 | TRBV18 | TGTGCCAGCTCACTCACGGTTTCAACGGGACTAGCGGGAGGGATCACAGATACGCAGTATTTT | CASSLTVSTGLAGGITDTQYF
TRBJ2-1 | few | - | TRBV29-1 | TGCAGTGCCTCGGAGTTGGGAACCTACAATGAGCAGTTCTTC | CSASELGTYNEQFF
TRBJ2-7 | few | TRBD2 | TRBV20-1 | TGCAGTGCCAATACGCCTAGCGGACCGTCCGAGCAGTACTTC | CSANTPSGPSEQYF
TRBJ2-1 | few | - | TRBV11-2 | TGTGCCAGCAGCTTACTTACCGGGAGTCCCTCCTACAATGAGCAGTTCTTC | CASSLLTGSPSYNEQFF
TRBJ1-5 | many | - | TRBV2 | TGTGCCAGCATGTCGCAACTTACTCTCTATAGCAATCAGCCCCAGCATTTT | CASMSQLTLYSNQPQHF
TRBJ2-2 | few | TRBD1 | TRBV5-1 | TGCGCCAGCAGCTTTCAGGGGGACATCAACACCGGGGAGCTGTTTTTT | CASSFQGDINTGELFF
TRBJ2-3 | few | - | TRBV19 | TGTGCCAGTAGTCATAGCGTCGGTCCAGATACGCAGTATTTT | CASSHSVGPDTQYF
TRBJ2-7 | many | - | TRBV5-1 | TGCGCCAGCAGCTCGTACGAGGGCTACGAGCAGTACTTC | CASSSYEGYEQYF
TRBJ2-2 | - | - | TRBV27 | TGTGCCAGCAGCCCCAGACCCGAGCCCAGAGAGAACACCGGGGAGCTGTTTTTT | CASSPRPEPRENTGELFF